This passage covers 17 T cell receptor beta chains from one sample sequenced in a study of early T cells in non-severe SARS-CoV-2 infection. TCRdb passed the 5' RACE reads through MiXCR, listing each CDR3 protein once. The table shows more than 65,000 distinct CDR3 sequences, with around 13% occurring only once. Sample: whole blood. These receptor sequences come from an adult who was a healthcare worker with PCR-confirmed SARS-CoV-2 infection or an uninfected control (not recorded which).

A few counts support this clonotype. The chain carries TRBV9 and TRBJ2-7; 8 nucleotides match TRBD1. Germline CDR1 SGDLS, CDR2 YYNGEE. J lost 11 bases, V lost 5 bases, and 12 bases had no gene match. This CDR3 is 13 amino acids long. As DNA, the CDR3 is TGTGCCAGCAGTCAGGGGGCTTCCTACGAAAAGTACTTC. This gives the protein CASSQGASYEKYF.

This clonotype has just a few counts. The J gene is TRBJ2-1, the V gene TRBV28, with TRBD2 matching 10 bases. CDR3 length equals 16 residues. V shed 5 bases, J shed 10 bases, and the junction held 14 bases outside the gene matches. CDR1 is MDHEN, CDR2 SYDVKM, per germline. CDR3 protein: CASSATTSGSLGEQFF. The CDR3 nucleotides read TGTGCCAGCAGTGCCACGACTAGCGGGTCCCTGGGGGAGCAGTTCTTC.

This clonotype was detected many times. V and J are TRBV10-2 and TRBJ1-1; D perhaps matches TRBD1 (6 bases). Germline CDR1 and CDR2: WSHSY and SAAADI. This CDR3 comprises 13 residues. V was shortened by 10 bases and J by 6 bases, with 18 bases between the two germline ends. CDR3: CATAVGGGAEAFF. The CDR3 bases are TGCGCCACGGCCGTAGGGGGAGGTGCTGAAGCTTTCTTT.

The V call is TRBV25-1, the J call TRBJ2-3, with D maybe TRBD1 (6 bases). The V gene lost 7 bases and the J gene lost 5 bases, with 10 bases spanning the gap. The CDR3 runs 12 residues. CDR1 and CDR2 (germline): MGHDK, SYGVNS. The CDR3 nucleotides are TGTGCCAGCATGGGGGCAGGAGATACGCAGTATTTT. This codes for CASMGAGDTQYF.

This clonotype was seen a single time. This may stem from a read error, because a much larger clone lies one nucleotide away. The chain carries TRBV20-1 and TRBJ2-1; 9 positions agree with TRBD1. The J call may be in error: the DNA end matches TRBJ2-7 better. Germline lookup yields CDR1 DFQATT and CDR2 SNEGSKA (reference sequence). The CDR3 loop spans 15 amino acids. The CDR3 sequence: CSARGRDRAYNEQYF. DNA for the CDR3: TGCAGTGCTAGAGGCCGGGACAGGGCGTACAATGAGCAGTACTTC.

This clonotype has ten or more counts. The CDR3 DNA follows: TGCGCCAGCAGCCCCAGGTACTTGGGCTCCTACAATGAGCAGTTCTTC. Protein sequence: CASSPRYLGSYNEQFF. J is TRBJ2-1 and V is TRBV10-2; D call uncertain. V shed 6 bases and J shed 0 bases, with 15 bases lying between them. The CDR3 runs 16 residues. Germline V lookup: CDR1 WSHSY, CDR2 SAAADI.

Here the CDR3 DNA reads TGTGCCAGCAGCTCAGGGTCTAGTTGGGATGAGCAGTTCTTC. It encodes CASSSGSSWDEQFF. V is TRBV7-9 and J is TRBJ2-1; maybe TRBD1 (5 bases). V was trimmed by 4 bases and J by 8 bases, leaving 15 bases between them. This CDR3 spans 14 amino acids. CDR1 SEHNR and CDR2 FQNEAQ come from the germline V gene (reference sequence).

This clonotype was detected many times. The gene calls are TRBV10-3 and TRBJ1-1; D call uncertain. Germline assignment: CDR1 ENHRY and CDR2 SYGVKD. CDR3 size: 14 residues. V dropped 2 bases and J dropped 0 bases, with 7 bases sitting between them. This chain's CDR3 is CAISETDMNTEAFF. CDR3 DNA sequence: TGTGCCATCAGTGAGACCGACATGAACACTGAAGCTTTCTTT.

This clonotype was detected a few times. The chain links TRBV2 to TRBJ2-1; 9 bases match TRBD2. The CDR3 sequence is 17 residues long. The V gene's germline CDR1 is SNHLY and CDR2 FYNNEI. Trimming took 7 bases from V and 2 from J; bases not matched to a gene: 12. The CDR3 here is CASKPGGRARTYNEQFF. The CDR3 coding sequence is TGTGCCAGCAAACCTGGCGGGAGGGCCAGAACCTACAATGAGCAGTTCTTC.

This clonotype came up a few times. The chain recombines TRBV29-1 with TRBJ2-3; possibly TRBD2 for D (6 bases). The germline CDR1 and CDR2 sequences are SQVTM and ANQGSEA. This CDR3 contains 14 residues. Trimming pared 2 bases from V and 9 bases from J, leaving 18 bases between. The CDR3 coding sequence is TGCAGCGTTGAACTTAGGCTAGCGCCAAGGACGCAGTATTTT. Its translation is CSVELRLAPRTQYF.

This clonotype was detected ten times or more. The chain links TRBV12-3 or TRBV12-4 to TRBJ2-7, with TRBD2 identical over 13 bases. The CDR3 spans 14 residues. Trimming took 6 bases from V and 2 from J; bases not matched to a gene: 1. The CDR3 nucleotides are TGTGCCAGCAGACTAGCGGGAGGGCCCTACGAGCAGTACTTC. Translation gives CASRLAGGPYEQYF.

This clonotype was recorded at least ten times. The rearrangement links TRBV28 to TRBJ1-5; unclear D gene. V was cut by 3 bases and J by 7 bases, with 16 bases left in between. Germline V gene data show CDR1 as MDHEN and CDR2 as SYDVKM. CDR3 length equals 15 residues. Here the CDR3 reads CASSLIGQDDQPQHF. CDR3 bases: TGTGCCAGCAGTTTGATAGGGCAGGACGACCAGCCCCAGCATTTT.

This rearrangement joins TRBV9 to TRBJ1-3; D uncertain. V lost 0 bases, J lost 0 bases, and 10 bases lay in between. CDR3 size: 16 residues. The germline CDR1 and CDR2 sequences are SGDLS and YYNGEE. The CDR3 spells CASSVDSWGSGNTIYF. In DNA form, the CDR3 reads TGTGCCAGCAGCGTAGATAGTTGGGGCTCTGGAAACACCATATATTTT. Full variable domain (outside the CDR3, taken from reference TRBV9 and TRBJ1-3): DSGVTQTPKHLITATGQRVTLRCSPRSGDLSVYWYQQSLDQGLQFLIQYYNGEERAKGNILERFSAQQFPDLHSELNLSSLELGDSALYFCASSVDSWGSGNTIYFGEGSWLTVV.

In this sample, this clonotype turned up many times. The rearrangement uses TRBV27 and TRBJ2-2; 7 bases line up with TRBD1. The CDR3 length is 14 residues. From germline, CDR1 is MNHEY and CDR2 SMNVEV (reference sequence). The V segment lost 6 bases and the J segment 5 bases; nucleotides outside the gene matches: 6. CDR3 in amino acids: CASSRGQRTGELFF. CDR3 DNA sequence: TGTGCCAGCAGCCGGGGACAGAGAACCGGGGAGCTGTTTTTT.

This clonotype came up a few times. This sequence joins TRBV18 and TRBJ2-7, with 8 bases lining up with TRBD1. Trimming took 8 bases from V and 3 from J; bases not matched to a gene: 9. The CDR3 totals 14 residues. Germline V gives CDR1 KGHSH, CDR2 LQKENI. The CDR3 region has the DNA TGTGCCAGCGCCGCCGGGACAGGTGTCTACGAGCAGTACTTC. Translating it yields CASAAGTGVYEQYF.

This clonotype was observed many times. The chain links TRBV5-1 to TRBJ2-6; D call uncertain. V lost 0 bases and J 4 bases, leaving 5 bases between the germline ends. CDR1 and CDR2 from the germline V gene are SGHRS and YFSETQ. There are 14 residues in the CDR3. As DNA, the CDR3 is TGCGCCAGCAGCTTGGCGCCCGGGGCCAACGTCCTGACTTTC. It is translated as CASSLAPGANVLTF.

This chain joins TRBV2 and TRBJ2-1; the match to TRBD2 covers 7 bases. Losses at the gene ends were 6 bases for V and 8 bases for J; bases not matched to a gene: 10. The CDR3 runs to 14 residues. The germline V gene has CDR1 SNHLY and CDR2 FYNNEI. The CDR3 loop reads CASRGLVQGYEQFF. Here the CDR3 DNA reads TGTGCCAGCAGAGGACTAGTTCAGGGTTATGAGCAGTTCTTC.